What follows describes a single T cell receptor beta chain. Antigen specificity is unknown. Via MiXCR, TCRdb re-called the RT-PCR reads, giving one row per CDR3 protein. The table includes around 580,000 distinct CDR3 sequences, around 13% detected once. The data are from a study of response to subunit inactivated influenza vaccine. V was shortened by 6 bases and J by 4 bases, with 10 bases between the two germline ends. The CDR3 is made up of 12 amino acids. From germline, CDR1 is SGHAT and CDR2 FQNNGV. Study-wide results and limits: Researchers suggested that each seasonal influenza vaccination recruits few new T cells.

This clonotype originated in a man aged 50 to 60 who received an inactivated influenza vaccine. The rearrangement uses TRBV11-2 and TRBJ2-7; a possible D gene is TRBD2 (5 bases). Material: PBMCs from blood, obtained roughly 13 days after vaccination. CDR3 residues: CASRTGVYEQYF. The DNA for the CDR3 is TGTGCCAGCAGGACCGGGGTGTACGAGCAGTACTTC.